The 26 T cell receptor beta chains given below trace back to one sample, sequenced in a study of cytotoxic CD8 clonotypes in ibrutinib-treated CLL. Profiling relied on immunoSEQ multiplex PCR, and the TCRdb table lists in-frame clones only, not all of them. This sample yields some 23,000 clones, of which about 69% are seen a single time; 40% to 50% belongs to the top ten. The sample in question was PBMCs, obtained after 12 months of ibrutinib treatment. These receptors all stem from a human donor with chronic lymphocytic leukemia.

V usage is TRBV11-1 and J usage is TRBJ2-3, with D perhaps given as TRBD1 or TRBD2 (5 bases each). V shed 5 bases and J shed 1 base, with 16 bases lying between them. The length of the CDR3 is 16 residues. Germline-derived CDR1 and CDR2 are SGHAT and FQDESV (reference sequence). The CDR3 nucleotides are TGTGCCAGCAGCCAGGAGTCCGGGACCCGCACAGATACGCAGTATTTT. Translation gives CASSQESGTRTDTQYF.

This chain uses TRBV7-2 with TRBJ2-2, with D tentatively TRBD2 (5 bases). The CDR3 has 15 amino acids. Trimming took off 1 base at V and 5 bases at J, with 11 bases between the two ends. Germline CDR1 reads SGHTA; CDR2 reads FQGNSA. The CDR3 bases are TGTGCCAGCAGCTTAGAAGGACTGAGTACCGGGGAGCTGTTTTTT. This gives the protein CASSLEGLSTGELFF.

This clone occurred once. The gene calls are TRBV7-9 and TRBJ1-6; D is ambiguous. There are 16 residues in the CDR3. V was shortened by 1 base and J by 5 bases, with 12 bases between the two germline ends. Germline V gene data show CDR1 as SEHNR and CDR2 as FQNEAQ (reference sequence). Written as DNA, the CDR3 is TGTGCCAGCAGCTTAGTGGTCGGTACCCATAATTCACCCCTCCACTTT. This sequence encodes CASSLVVGTHNSPLHF.

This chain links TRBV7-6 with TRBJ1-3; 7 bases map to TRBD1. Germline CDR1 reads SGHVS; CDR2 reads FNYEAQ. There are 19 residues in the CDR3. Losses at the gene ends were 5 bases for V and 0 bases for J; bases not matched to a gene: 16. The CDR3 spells CASSALATGNHPSGNTIYF. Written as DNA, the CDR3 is TGTGCCAGCAGCGCCCTCGCGACAGGGAACCATCCCTCTGGAAACACCATATATTTT. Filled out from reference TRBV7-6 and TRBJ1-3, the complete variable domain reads GAGVSQSPRYKVTKRGQDVALRCDPISGHVSLYWYRQALGQGPEFLTYFNYEAQQDKSGLPNDRFSAERPEGSISTLTIQRTEQRDSAMYRCASSALATGNHPSGNTIYFGEGSWLTVV.

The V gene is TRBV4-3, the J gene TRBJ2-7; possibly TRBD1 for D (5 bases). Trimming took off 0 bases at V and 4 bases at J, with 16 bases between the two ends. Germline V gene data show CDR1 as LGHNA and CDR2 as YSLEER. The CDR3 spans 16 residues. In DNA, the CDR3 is TGCGCCAGCAGCCAAGACAGAAAATTAGGGGCTTACGAGCAGTACTTC. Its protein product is CASSQDRKLGAYEQYF.

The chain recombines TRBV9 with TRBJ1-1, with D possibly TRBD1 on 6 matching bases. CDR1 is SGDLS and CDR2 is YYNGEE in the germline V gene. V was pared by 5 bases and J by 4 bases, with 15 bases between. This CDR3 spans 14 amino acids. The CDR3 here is CASSQTGSITEAFF. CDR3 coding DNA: TGTGCCAGCAGTCAAACAGGGAGCATCACTGAAGCTTTCTTT.

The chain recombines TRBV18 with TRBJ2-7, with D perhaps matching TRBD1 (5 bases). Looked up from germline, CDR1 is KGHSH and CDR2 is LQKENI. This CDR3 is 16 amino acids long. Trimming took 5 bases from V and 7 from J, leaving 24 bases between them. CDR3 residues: CASSSKSRGQGEEQYF. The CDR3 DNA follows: TGTGCCAGCTCATCAAAATCTCGCGGCCAGGGTGAAGAGCAGTACTTC.

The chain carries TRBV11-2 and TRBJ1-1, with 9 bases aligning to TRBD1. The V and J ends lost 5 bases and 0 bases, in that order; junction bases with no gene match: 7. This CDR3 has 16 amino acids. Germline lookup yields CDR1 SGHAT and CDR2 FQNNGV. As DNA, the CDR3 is TGTGCCAGCAGCCTGCGGACAGGGGACATGAACACTGAAGCTTTCTTT. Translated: CASSLRTGDMNTEAFF.

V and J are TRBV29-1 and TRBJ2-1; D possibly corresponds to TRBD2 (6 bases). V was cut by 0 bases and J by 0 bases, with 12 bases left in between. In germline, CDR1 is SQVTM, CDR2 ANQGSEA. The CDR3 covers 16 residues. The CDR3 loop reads CSVEDPLTSSYNEQFF. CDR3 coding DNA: TGCAGCGTTGAAGATCCGCTGACTAGCTCCTACAATGAGCAGTTCTTC.

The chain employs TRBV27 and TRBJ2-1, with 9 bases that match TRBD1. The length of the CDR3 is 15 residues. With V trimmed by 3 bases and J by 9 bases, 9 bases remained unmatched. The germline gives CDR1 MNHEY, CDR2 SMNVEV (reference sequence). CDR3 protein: CASSLAGTGLSEQFF. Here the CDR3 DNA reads TGTGCCAGCAGTTTGGCCGGGACAGGGTTGAGTGAGCAGTTCTTC.

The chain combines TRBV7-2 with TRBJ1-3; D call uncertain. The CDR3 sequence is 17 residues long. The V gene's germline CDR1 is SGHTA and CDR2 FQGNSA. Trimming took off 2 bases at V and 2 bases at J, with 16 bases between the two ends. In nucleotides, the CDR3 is TGTGCCAGCAGCTTATCGGTTCCGGGTTCCCCTGGAAACACCATATATTTT. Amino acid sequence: CASSLSVPGSPGNTIYF.

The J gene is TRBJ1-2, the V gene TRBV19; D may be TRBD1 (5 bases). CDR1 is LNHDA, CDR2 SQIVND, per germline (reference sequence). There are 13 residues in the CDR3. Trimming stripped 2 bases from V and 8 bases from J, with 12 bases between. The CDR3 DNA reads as TGTGCCAGTAGTATACTGGACATAGGCGGCTACACCTTC. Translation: CASSILDIGGYTF. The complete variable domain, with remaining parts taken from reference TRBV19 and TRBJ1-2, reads DGGITQSPKYLFRKEGQNVTLSCEQNLNHDAMYWYRQDPGQGLRLIYYSQIVNDFQKGDIAEGYSVSREKKESFPLTVTSAQKNPTAFYLCASSILDIGGYTFGSGTRLTVV.

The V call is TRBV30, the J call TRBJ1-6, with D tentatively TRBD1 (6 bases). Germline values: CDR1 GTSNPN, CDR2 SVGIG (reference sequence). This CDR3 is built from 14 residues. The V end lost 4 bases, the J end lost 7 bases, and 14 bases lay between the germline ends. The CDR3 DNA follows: TGTGCCTGGAACCGGGACACTAGAAATTCACCCCTCCACTTT. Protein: CAWNRDTRNSPLHF.

The CDR3 region is CASSFWRWGTEAFF. The CDR3 DNA reads TGTGCCAGCAGCTTTTGGAGGTGGGGCACTGAAGCTTTCTTT. The chain is built from TRBV7-9 and TRBJ1-1, with unresolved D. Germline V gives CDR1 SEHNR, CDR2 FQNEAQ (reference sequence). This CDR3 comprises 14 residues. V was shortened by 3 bases and J by 4 bases, with 12 bases between the two germline ends. The variable domain in full, completed from reference TRBV7-9 and TRBJ1-1, reads DTGVSQNPRHKITKRGQNVTFRCDPISEHNRLYWYRQTLGQGPEFLTYFQNEAQLEKSRLLSDRFSAERPKGSFSTLEIQRTEQGDSAMYLCASSFWRWGTEAFFGQGTRLTVV.

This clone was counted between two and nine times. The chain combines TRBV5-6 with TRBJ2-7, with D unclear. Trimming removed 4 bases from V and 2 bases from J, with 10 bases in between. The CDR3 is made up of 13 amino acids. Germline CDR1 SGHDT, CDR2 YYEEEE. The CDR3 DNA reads TGTGCCAGCAGCGGAACACTAACCTACGAGCAGTACTTC. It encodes CASSGTLTYEQYF.

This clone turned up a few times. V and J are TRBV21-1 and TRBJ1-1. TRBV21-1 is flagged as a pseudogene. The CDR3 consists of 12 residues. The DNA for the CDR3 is TGTGCCAGCAGCAAGTGGGAGACTGAAGCTTTCTTT. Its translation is CASSKWETEAFF.

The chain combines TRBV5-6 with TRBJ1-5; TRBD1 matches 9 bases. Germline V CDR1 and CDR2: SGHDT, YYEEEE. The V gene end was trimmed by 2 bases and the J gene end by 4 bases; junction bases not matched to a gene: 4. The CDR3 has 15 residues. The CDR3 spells CASSFGTGINQPQHF. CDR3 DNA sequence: TGTGCCAGCAGCTTCGGGACAGGGATAAATCAGCCCCAGCATTTT.

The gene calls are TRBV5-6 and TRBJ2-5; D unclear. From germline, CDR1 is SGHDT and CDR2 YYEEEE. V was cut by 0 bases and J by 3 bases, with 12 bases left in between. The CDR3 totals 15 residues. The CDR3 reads CASSLGWAEKETQYF. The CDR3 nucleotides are TGTGCCAGCAGCTTGGGGTGGGCTGAGAAAGAGACCCAGTACTTC.

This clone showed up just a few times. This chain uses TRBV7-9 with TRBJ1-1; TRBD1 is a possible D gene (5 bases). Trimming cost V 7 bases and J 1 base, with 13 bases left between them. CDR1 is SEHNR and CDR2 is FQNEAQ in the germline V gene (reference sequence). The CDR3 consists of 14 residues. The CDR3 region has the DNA TGTGCCAGCACCCGAGACGGGGGGAACACTGAAGCTTTCTTT. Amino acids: CASTRDGGNTEAFF. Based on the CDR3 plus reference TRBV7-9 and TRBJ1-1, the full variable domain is DTGVSQNPRHKITKRGQNVTFRCDPISEHNRLYWYRQTLGQGPEFLTYFQNEAQLEKSRLLSDRFSAERPKGSFSTLEIQRTEQGDSAMYLCASTRDGGNTEAFFGQGTRLTVV.

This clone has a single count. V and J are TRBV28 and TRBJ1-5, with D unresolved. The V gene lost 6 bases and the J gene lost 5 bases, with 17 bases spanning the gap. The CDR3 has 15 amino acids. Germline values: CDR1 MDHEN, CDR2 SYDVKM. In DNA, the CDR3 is TGTGCCAGCAGCTCGGGCTACTCATATGATCAGCCCCAGCATTTT. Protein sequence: CASSSGYSYDQPQHF.

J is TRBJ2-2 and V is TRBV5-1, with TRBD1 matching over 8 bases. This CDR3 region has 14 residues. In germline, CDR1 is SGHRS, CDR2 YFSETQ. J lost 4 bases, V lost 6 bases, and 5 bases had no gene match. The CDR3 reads CASKWTGPTGELFF. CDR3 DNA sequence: TGCGCCAGCAAATGGACAGGGCCCACCGGGGAGCTGTTTTTT.

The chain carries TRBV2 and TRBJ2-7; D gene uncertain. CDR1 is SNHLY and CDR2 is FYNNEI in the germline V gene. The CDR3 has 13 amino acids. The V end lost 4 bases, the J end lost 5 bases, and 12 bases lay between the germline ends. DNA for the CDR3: TGTGCCAGCAGTGTGCGTGAAACCGACGAGCAGTACTTC. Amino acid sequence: CASSVRETDEQYF.

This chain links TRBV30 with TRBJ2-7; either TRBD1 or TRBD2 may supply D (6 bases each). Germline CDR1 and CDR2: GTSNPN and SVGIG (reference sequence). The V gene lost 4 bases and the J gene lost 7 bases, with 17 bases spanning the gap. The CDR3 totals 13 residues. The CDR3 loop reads CAWMRGLGGEQYF. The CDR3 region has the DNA TGTGCCTGGATGAGGGGCCTAGGGGGGGAGCAGTACTTC.

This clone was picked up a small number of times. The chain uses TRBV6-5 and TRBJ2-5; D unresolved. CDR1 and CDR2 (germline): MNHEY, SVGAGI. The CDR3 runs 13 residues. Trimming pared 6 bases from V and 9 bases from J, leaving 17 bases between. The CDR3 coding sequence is TGTGCCAGCAGCCGGACCCCCCGGTCGGCCCAGTACTTC. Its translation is CASSRTPRSAQYF.

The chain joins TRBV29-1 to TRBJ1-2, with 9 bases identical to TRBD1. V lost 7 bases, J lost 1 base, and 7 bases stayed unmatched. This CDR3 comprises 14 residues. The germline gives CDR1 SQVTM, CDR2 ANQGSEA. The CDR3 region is CSAYSGQGNYGYTF. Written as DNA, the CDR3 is TGCAGCGCCTACTCGGGACAGGGTAACTATGGCTACACCTTC.

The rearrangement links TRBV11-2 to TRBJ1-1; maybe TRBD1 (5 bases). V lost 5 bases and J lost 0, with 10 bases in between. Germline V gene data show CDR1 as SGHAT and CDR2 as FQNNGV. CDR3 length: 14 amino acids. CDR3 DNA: TGTGCCAGCAGCCGGGACTACTTGAACACTGAAGCTTTCTTT. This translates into CASSRDYLNTEAFF.